What follows are 2 T cell receptor beta chains derived from one specimen sequenced in a study of shared clonotypes between healthy human individuals. Assay: immunoSEQ multiplex PCR; the TCRdb copy retains only in-frame clones and omits some. The sample lists roughly 2 million clones, around 96% occurring once. Naive CD8 cells lacked CD45RO and underwent positive selection for CCR7, leaving out terminally differentiated effector memory CD45RA+ cells. Sequencing was carried out using naive CD8+ T cells sorted from blood. These receptors all stem from a man aged 18 to 30 in good health.

This clone has only a few counts. The V call is TRBV28, the J call TRBJ1-2, with 7 bases identical to TRBD1. V lost 3 bases and J lost 6; bases outside the gene matches: 10. Germline V gene data show CDR1 as MDHEN and CDR2 as SYDVKM. The CDR3 runs to 15 residues. CDR3 sequence reads: CASSLPPGGSNGYTF. The CDR3 DNA is TGTGCCAGCAGTTTGCCCCCAGGGGGTTCTAATGGCTACACCTTC.

This chain uses TRBV30 with TRBJ1-1, with D tentatively TRBD1 (5 bases). Trimming removed 2 bases from V and 6 bases from J, with 10 bases in between. The CDR3 runs 12 residues. Germline CDR1 is GTSNPN and CDR2 is SVGIG (reference sequence). CDR3 protein: CAWSPRQPEAFF. The CDR3, as DNA: TGTGCCTGGAGTCCGAGACAGCCTGAAGCTTTCTTT.